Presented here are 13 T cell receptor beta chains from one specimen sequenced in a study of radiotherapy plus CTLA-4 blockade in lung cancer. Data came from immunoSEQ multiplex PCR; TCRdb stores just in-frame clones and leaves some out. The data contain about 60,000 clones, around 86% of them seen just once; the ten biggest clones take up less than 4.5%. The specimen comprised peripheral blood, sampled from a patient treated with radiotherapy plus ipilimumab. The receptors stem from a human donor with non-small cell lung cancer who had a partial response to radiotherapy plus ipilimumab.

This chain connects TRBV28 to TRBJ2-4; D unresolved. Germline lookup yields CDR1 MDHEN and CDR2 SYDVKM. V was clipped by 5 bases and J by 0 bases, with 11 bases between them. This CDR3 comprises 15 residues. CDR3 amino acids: CASSRLDGAKNIQYF. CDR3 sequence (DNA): TGTGCCAGCAGTCGCCTAGACGGAGCCAAAAACATTCAGTACTTC.

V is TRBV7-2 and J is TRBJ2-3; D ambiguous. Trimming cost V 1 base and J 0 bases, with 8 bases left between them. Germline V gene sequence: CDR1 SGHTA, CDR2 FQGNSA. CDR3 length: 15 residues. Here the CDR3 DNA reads TGTGCCAGCAGCTTAGGCTCCTACAGCACAGATACGCAGTATTTT. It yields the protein CASSLGSYSTDTQYF.

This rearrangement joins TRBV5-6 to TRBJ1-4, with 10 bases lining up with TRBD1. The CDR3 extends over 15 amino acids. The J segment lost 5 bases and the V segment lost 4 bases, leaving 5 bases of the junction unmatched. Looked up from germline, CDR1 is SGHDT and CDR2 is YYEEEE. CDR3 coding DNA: TGTGCCAGCAGCGGAAGGGACAGGGGCAATGAAAAACTGTTTTTT. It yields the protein CASSGRDRGNEKLFF. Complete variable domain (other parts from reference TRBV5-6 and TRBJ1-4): DAGVTQSPTHLIKTRGQQVTLRCSPKSGHDTVSWYQQALGQGPQFIFQYYEEEERQRGNFPDRFSGHQFPNYSSELNVNALLLGDSALYLCASSGRDRGNEKLFFGSGTQLSVL.

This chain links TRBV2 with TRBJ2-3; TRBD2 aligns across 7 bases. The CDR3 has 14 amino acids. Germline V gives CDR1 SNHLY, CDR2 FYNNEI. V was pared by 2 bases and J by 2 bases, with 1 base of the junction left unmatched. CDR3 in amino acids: CASSEQRDTDTQYF. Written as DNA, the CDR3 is TGTGCCAGCAGTGAACAGCGGGACACAGATACGCAGTATTTT. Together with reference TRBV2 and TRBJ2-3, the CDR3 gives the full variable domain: EPEVTQTPSHQVTQMGQEVILRCVPISNHLYFYWYRQILGQKVEFLVSFYNNEISEKSEIFDDQFSVERPDGSNFTLKIRSTKLEDSAMYFCASSEQRDTDTQYFGPGTRLTVL.

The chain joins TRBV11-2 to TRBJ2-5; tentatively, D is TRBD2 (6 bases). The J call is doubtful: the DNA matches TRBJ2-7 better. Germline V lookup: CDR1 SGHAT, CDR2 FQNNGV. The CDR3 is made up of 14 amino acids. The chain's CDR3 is CASSLVVGGREQYF. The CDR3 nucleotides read TGTGCCAGCAGCTTAGTGGTGGGGGGACGCGAGCAGTACTTC.

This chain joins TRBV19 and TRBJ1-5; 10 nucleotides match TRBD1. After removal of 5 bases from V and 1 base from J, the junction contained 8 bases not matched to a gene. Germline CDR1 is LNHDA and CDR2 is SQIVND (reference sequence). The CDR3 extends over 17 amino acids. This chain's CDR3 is CASSLRGQGVSNQPQHF. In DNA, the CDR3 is TGTGCCAGTAGTCTACGAGGACAGGGGGTAAGCAATCAGCCCCAGCATTTT. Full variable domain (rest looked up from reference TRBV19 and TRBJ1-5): DGGITQSPKYLFRKEGQNVTLSCEQNLNHDAMYWYRQDPGQGLRLIYYSQIVNDFQKGDIAEGYSVSREKKESFPLTVTSAQKNPTAFYLCASSLRGQGVSNQPQHFGDGTRLSIL.

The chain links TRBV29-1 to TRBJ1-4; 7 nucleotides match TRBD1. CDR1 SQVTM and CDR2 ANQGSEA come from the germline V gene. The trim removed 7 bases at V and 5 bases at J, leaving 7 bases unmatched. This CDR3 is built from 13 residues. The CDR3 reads CSAADRRNEKLFF. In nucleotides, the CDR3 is TGCAGCGCGGCGGACAGGAGGAATGAAAAACTGTTTTTT. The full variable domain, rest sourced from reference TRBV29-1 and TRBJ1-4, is SAVISQKPSRDICQRGTSLTIQCQVDSQVTMMFWYRQQPGQSLTLIATANQGSEATYESGFVIDKFPISRPNLTFSTLTVSNMSPEDSSIYLCSAADRRNEKLFFGSGTQLSVL.

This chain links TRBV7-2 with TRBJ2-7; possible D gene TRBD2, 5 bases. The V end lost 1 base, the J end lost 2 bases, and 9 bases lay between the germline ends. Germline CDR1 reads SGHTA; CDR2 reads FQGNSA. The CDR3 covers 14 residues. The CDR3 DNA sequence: TGTGCCAGCAGCTTAGGAGGGAGACCCTACGAGCAGTACTTC. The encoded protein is CASSLGGRPYEQYF.

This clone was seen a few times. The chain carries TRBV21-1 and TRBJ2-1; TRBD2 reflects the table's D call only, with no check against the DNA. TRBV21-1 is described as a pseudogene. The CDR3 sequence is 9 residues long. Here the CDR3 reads CAPREEQFF. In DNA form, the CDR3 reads TGTGCCCCCCGGGAAGAGCAGTTCTTC.

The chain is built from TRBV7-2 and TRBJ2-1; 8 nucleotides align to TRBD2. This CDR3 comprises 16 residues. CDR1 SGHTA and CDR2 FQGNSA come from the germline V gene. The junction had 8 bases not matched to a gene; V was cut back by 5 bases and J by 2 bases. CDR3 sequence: CASSPPGTSTYNEQFF. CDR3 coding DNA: TGTGCCAGCAGCCCCCCCGGGACTAGTACCTACAATGAGCAGTTCTTC.

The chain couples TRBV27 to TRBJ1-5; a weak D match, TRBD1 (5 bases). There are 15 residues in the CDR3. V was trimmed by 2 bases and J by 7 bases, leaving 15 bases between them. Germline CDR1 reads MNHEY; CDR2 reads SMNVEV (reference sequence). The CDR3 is CASSLMRGGEQPQHF. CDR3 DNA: TGTGCCAGCAGTTTAATGAGGGGAGGTGAACAGCCCCAGCATTTT.

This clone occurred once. In nucleotides, the CDR3 is TGTGCCAGTCAACCTAGCGGGAGCTCCTACGAGCAGTACTTC. Translating gives CASQPSGSSYEQYF. The chain is built from TRBV19 and TRBJ2-7, with TRBD2 matching over 10 bases. The CDR3 is 14 amino acids. Germline V lookup: CDR1 LNHDA, CDR2 SQIVND (reference sequence). Trimming cost V 8 bases and J 0 bases; bases outside gene matches: 4.

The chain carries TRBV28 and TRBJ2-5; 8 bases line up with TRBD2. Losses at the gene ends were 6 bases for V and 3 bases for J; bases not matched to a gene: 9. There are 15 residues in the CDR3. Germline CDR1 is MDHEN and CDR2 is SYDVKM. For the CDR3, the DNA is TGTGCCAGCAGCTCCGCGGGAGCGGGAGAAGAGACCCAGTACTTC. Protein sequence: CASSSAGAGEETQYF.